One and the same sample provided the 11 T cell receptor beta chains below, sequenced in a study of control samples from healthy donors and cancer patients. The method was immunoSEQ multiplex PCR; TCRdb's version includes in-frame clones alone and lacks a portion of them. The sample records around 30,000 clones, 85% to 90% being singletons. What was sequenced was PBMCs. Receptor source: a woman aged 40 to 55 with lung cancer.

The chain combines TRBV19 with TRBJ1-3, with TRBD1 identical over 7 bases. The CDR3 runs to 15 residues. V was pared by 6 bases and J by 2 bases, with 7 bases of the junction left unmatched. Germline loops: CDR1 LNHDA, CDR2 SQIVND (reference sequence). CDR3 loop: CASSIDREAGNTIYF. DNA for the CDR3: TGTGCCAGTAGCATCGACAGGGAGGCTGGAAACACCATATATTTT.

This chain links TRBV30 with TRBJ1-5; D gene unclear. Trimming removed 1 base from V and 7 bases from J, with 11 bases in between. The germline CDR1 and CDR2 sequences are GTSNPN and SVGIG (reference sequence). CDR3 length equals 13 residues. The CDR3 spells CAWSANVRQPQHF. CDR3 DNA sequence: TGTGCCTGGAGTGCGAACGTTCGGCAGCCCCAGCATTTT.

This chain links TRBV28 with TRBJ1-5, with no clear D. Germline V CDR1 and CDR2: MDHEN, SYDVKM. The V end lost 2 bases, the J end lost 7 bases, and 12 bases lay between the germline ends. The length of the CDR3 is 14 residues. This CDR3 reads CASSLMEEVQPQHF. CDR3 in DNA: TGTGCCAGCAGTTTAATGGAGGAAGTCCAGCCCCAGCATTTT.

The rearrangement joins TRBV19 to TRBJ2-1; 8 bases line up with TRBD2. CDR3 length: 16 amino acids. With 3 bases clipped from V and 7 bases from J, the junction kept 11 bases outside the gene matches. Germline values: CDR1 LNHDA, CDR2 SQIVND (reference sequence). Written as DNA, the CDR3 is TGTGCCAGTAGTATTCAGGCGGGGGGAATCTGGAATGAGCAGTTCTTC. Its translation: CASSIQAGGIWNEQFF.

The chain recombines TRBV28 with TRBJ2-7, with a tentative D call TRBD2 (6 bases). CDR1 is MDHEN and CDR2 is SYDVKM in the germline V gene. The CDR3 sequence is 13 residues long. Trimming pared 4 bases from V and 2 bases from J, leaving 9 bases between. CDR3 coding DNA: TGTGCCAGCAGTTCTGGGGGGACCTACGAGCAGTACTTC. This encodes CASSSGGTYEQYF.

As regards this clone: At one end the junction does not follow the germline gene, possibly because of a read error. The chain employs TRBV29-1 and TRBJ2-5, with 10 positions matching TRBD2. Per the germline V gene, CDR1 is SQVTM and CDR2 is ANQGSEA. This CDR3 is built from 14 residues. CDR3 DNA sequence: TGCAGCGTCAAGCGGGGGGGCTCGGATGAGATCCAGTACTTC. It specifies CSVKRGGSDEIQYF.

V usage is TRBV2 and J usage is TRBJ1-1; D gene uncertain. The CDR3 is 11 amino acids. Germline CDR1 and CDR2: SNHLY and FYNNEI. Trimming took off 8 bases at V and 0 bases at J, with 4 bases between the two ends. CDR3 protein: CASRLNTEAFF. The CDR3 DNA reads as TGTGCCAGCCGCCTGAACACTGAAGCTTTCTTT.

This clone has a handful of counts. The genes are TRBV11-3 and TRBJ2-3; D tentatively fits TRBD1 or TRBD2 (5 bases each). V lost 1 base, J lost 0 bases, and 20 bases lay in between. Germline CDR1 SGHNT, CDR2 YENEEA. CDR3 size: 19 residues. The CDR3 DNA reads TGTGCCAGCAGCTTAGGACACCGAATAGGGGACCCTAGCACAGATACGCAGTATTTT. Amino acids: CASSLGHRIGDPSTDTQYF.

The rearrangement joins TRBV4-3 to TRBJ2-5, with 7 bases lining up with TRBD1. The V gene end was trimmed by 1 base and the J gene end by 1 base; junction bases not matched to a gene: 6. This CDR3 has 16 amino acids. Germline V gene lookup returns CDR1 LGHNA and CDR2 YSLEER. CDR3: CASSQGINRGQETQYF. The CDR3 DNA reads TGCGCCAGCAGCCAAGGTATTAACAGGGGCCAAGAGACCCAGTACTTC.

This chain joins TRBV12-3 or TRBV12-4 and TRBJ2-7; D gene unclear. This CDR3 is 13 amino acids long. Trimming pared 4 bases from V and 4 bases from J, leaving 11 bases between. DNA for the CDR3: TGTGCCAGCAGTTGGACGGAGAGATACGAGCAGTACTTC. Its translation is CASSWTERYEQYF.

The V call is TRBV3-1 (or the pseudogene TRBV3-2), the J call TRBJ2-1, with D hard to call. Trimming shortened V by 1 base and J by 7 bases, and 11 bases separated the two germline ends. The CDR3 runs to 14 residues. Germline V CDR1 and CDR2: LGHDT, YNNKEL (reference sequence). CDR3 sequence: CASSQARTSNEQFF. The CDR3 DNA follows: TGTGCCAGCAGCCAAGCCCGTACCTCTAATGAGCAGTTCTTC.